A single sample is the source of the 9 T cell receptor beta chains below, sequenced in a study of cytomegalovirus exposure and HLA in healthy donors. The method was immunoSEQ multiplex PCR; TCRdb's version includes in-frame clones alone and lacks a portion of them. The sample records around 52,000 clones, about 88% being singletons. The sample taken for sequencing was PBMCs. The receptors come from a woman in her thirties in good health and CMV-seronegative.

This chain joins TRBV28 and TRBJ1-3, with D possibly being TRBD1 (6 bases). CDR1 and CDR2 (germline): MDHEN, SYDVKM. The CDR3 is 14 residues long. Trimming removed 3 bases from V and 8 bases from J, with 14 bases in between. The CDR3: CASSFRGYTDTIYF. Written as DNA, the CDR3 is TGTGCCAGCAGTTTCAGGGGATACACAGACACCATATATTTT. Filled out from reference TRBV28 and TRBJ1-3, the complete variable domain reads DVKVTQSSRYLVKRTGEKVFLECVQDMDHENMFWYRQDPGLGLRLIYFSYDVKMKEKGDIPEGYSVSREKKERFSLILESASTNQTSMYLCASSFRGYTDTIYFGEGSWLTVV.

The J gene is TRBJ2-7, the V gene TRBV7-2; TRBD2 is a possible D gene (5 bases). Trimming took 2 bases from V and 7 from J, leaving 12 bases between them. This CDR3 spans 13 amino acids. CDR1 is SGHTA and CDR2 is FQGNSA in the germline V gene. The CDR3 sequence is CASSLQGSREQYF. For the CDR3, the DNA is TGTGCCAGCAGCTTACAAGGGAGTAGGGAGCAGTACTTC.

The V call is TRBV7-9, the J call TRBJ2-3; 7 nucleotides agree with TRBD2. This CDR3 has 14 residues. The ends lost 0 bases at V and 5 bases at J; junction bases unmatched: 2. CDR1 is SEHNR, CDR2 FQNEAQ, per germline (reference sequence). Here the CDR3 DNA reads TGTGCCAGCAGCTTAGCTCTAGCGGTAGATACGCAGTATTTT. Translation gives CASSLALAVDTQYF.

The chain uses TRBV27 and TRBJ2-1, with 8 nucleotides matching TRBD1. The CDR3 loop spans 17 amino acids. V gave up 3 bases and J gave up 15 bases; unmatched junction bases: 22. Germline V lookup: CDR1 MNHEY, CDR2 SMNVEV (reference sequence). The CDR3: CASSFRAGGTGWSQAFF. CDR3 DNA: TGTGCCAGCAGTTTTAGGGCCGGAGGGACAGGATGGAGCCAAGCGTTCTTC.

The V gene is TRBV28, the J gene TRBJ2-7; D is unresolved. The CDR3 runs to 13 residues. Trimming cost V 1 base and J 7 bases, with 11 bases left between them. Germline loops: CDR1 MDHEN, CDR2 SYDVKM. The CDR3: CASSLYGVKEQYF. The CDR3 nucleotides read TGTGCCAGCAGTTTATATGGAGTCAAAGAGCAGTACTTC. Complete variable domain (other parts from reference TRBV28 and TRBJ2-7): DVKVTQSSRYLVKRTGEKVFLECVQDMDHENMFWYRQDPGLGLRLIYFSYDVKMKEKGDIPEGYSVSREKKERFSLILESASTNQTSMYLCASSLYGVKEQYFGPGTRLTVT.

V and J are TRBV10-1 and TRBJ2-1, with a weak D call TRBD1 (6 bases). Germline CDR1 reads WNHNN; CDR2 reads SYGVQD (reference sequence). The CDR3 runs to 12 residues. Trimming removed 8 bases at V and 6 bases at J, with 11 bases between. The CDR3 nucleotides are TGCGCCAGCTCGGGACACCTCAATGAGCAGTTCTTC. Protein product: CASSGHLNEQFF.

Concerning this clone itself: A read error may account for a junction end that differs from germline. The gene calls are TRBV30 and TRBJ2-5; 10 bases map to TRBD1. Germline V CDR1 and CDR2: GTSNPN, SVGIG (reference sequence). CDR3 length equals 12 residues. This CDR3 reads CAWERQGATLDF. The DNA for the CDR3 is TGTGCCTGGGAAAGACAGGGGGCGACGCTGGACTTC.

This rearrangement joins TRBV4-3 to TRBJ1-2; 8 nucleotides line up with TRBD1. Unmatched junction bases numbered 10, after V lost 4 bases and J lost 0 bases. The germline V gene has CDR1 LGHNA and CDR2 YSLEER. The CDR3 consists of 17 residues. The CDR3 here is CASSPSGTGLSNYGYTF. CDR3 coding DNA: TGCGCCAGCAGCCCTAGTGGGACAGGCCTATCTAACTATGGCTACACCTTC.

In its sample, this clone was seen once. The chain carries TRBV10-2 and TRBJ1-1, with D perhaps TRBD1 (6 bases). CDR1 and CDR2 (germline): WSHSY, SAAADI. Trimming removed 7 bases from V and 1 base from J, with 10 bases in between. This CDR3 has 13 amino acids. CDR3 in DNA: TGCGCCAGCACAGTGACAGGGAACACTGAAGCTTTCTTT. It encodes CASTVTGNTEAFF.